This TCR beta chain was identified in a study of control samples from healthy donors and cancer patients. The CDR3 consists of 14 residues. Germline V lookup: CDR1 SGHTA, CDR2 FQGNSA. The germline V and J ends were trimmed by 1 base and 1 base, with 8 bases remaining between them. Profiled with immunoSEQ multiplex PCR; TCRdb holds only in-frame clones, not every one. Among fewer than 90,000 clones, over 75% were seen once, and the ten largest hold roughly 28%. The V gene is TRBV7-2, the J gene TRBJ2-7; D is undetermined. The sample taken for sequencing was blood. The TCR originated in a man aged 45-65 years in good health. The CDR3, as DNA: TGTGCCAGCAGCTTAGAAGTTATATCCTACGAGCAGTACTTC. This sequence encodes CASSLEVISYEQYF.